This T cell receptor beta chain was captured by sequencing in a study of T cell responses to AZD1222 COVID-19 vaccine. Trimming took off 0 bases at V and 7 bases at J, with 12 bases between the two ends. The CDR3 is made up of 14 amino acids. Per the germline V gene, CDR1 is MNHEY and CDR2 is SMNVEV (reference sequence). Assay used: immunoSEQ multiplex PCR; TCRdb lists only in-frame clones, some missing. The sample carries 110,000 to 150,000 clones, approximately 85% recorded once. The sequence was collected from an adult in good health. Sequences were derived from peripheral blood, sampled on day 0 of AZD1222 vaccination. The V call is TRBV27, the J call TRBJ1-1; no reliable D call. The CDR3 here is CASSLSIRAFEAFF. The DNA for the CDR3 is TGTGCCAGCAGTTTATCCATTAGGGCGTTTGAAGCTTTCTTT.